This T cell receptor (beta chain) stems from a study of T cell changes during pregnancy in multiple sclerosis. Sequencing was performed with immunoSEQ multiplex PCR; in TCRdb, only in-frame clones are kept and a portion is missing. The data contain about 58,000 clones, roughly nine tenths of them singletons. The V and J ends lost 3 bases and 3 bases, in that order; junction bases with no gene match: 7. The germline V gene has CDR1 LNHDA and CDR2 SQIVND (reference sequence). There are 15 residues in the CDR3. This chain joins TRBV19 and TRBJ1-2, with 7 bases aligning to TRBD1. The source of this sequence is a female donor in good health, enrolled as a control in a pregnancy study. The sample here was CD4+ T cells from peripheral blood mononuclear cells, taken after pregnancy. CDR3 in DNA: TGTGCCAGTAGTATCATAGGACAGGTCGACTATGGCTACACCTTC. It specifies CASSIIGQVDYGYTF.